The clone carrying this TCR beta chain was found once. The antigen is not known. The data are from a study of cytotoxic CD8 clonotypes in ibrutinib-treated CLL. Findings and limits, study-wide: Sampling times differed between sustained-remission and progressing patients. Clonality showed a rise at ibrutinib response that reversed toward baseline at progression. Once treatment began, public clonotypes, which were uncommon, contracted or stayed stable.

Some clones are missing from TCRdb's copy, which holds only in-frame ones; the method was immunoSEQ multiplex PCR. Of 57,000 or so clones listed, roughly 58% were seen once; the top ten hold more than 20%. The clonotype comes from a human donor with chronic lymphocytic leukemia. This sample comprised PBMCs, obtained at disease progression, from a patient treated with ibrutinib.

The DNA of the CDR3 is TGTGCCAGCAGGGACGGGGGGACTAATGAAAAACTGTTTTTT. As protein: CASRDGGTNEKLFF. The rearrangement links TRBV25-1 to TRBJ1-4; D is perhaps TRBD1 (5 bases). CDR1 MGHDK and CDR2 SYGVNS come from the germline V gene. The CDR3 extends over 14 amino acids. Trimming cost V 6 bases and J 2 bases, with 10 bases left between them.